A selection of T cell receptor beta chains follows, all from one sample in a study of shared clonotypes between healthy human individuals. Method: immunoSEQ multiplex PCR; TCRdb's copy keeps in-frame clones and lacks some. The table includes more than 2,000,000 clones, over 85% detected once. Sequences were obtained from naive CD4+ T cells sorted from blood. These receptors originate from a man between 18 and 29 years old in good health. Each CDR3 is given with its conserved first and last residue. Each record gives: D gene, clone size, V gene, J gene, CDR3 DNA, CDR3 protein. The D gene is left open where the match is weak. Size tells how often a clone was seen (once, few, many) or the class of an expanded clone, and some rows leave it out.

.	.	TRBV10-3	TRBJ2-7	TGTGCCATCAGTGAGCTGAGGAGCTCCTACGAGCAGTACTTC	CAISELRSSYEQYF
.	.	TRBV5-1	TRBJ2-2	TGCGCCAGCAGCTTCGAAGGGCCGAGGGTTTCCGGGGAGCTGTTTTTT	CASSFEGPRVSGELFF
.	.	TRBV2	TRBJ2-1	TGTGCCAGCAGTGAAGATAGCCAGAGGAAGCAGTTCTTC	CASSEDSQRKQFF
.	.	TRBV19	TRBJ2-7	TGTGCCAGTAGTATGTACCTTACGGACGAGCAGTACTTC	CASSMYLTDEQYF
.	.	TRBV18	TRBJ2-2	TGTGCCAGCTCACCGGCACTTTTGGGGGAGCTGTTTTTT	CASSPALLGELFF
.	once	TRBV15	TRBJ1-6	TGTGCCACCAGCAGAGATAGTTCGGACTATAATTCACCCCTCCACTTT	CATSRDSSDYNSPLHF
TRBD1	.	TRBV7-8	TRBJ1-1	TGTGCCAGCAGCTTCAGACAGGGAAGAGAAATGAACACTGAAGCTTTCTTT	CASSFRQGREMNTEAFF
TRBD2	.	TRBV9	TRBJ2-7	TGTGCCAGCAGCGAGGGACTAGCGGGAGGGTACCTTCCCTACGAGCAGTACTTC	CASSEGLAGGYLPYEQYF
.	.	TRBV19	TRBJ1-6	TGTGCCAGTAGCCTCTCCTATAATTCACCCCTCCACTTT	CASSLSYNSPLHF
.	.	TRBV7-9	TRBJ2-5	TGTGCCAGCAGCCGAACGCAAGAGACCCAGTACTTC	CASSRTQETQYF
.	few	TRBV30	TRBJ1-2	TGTGCCTGGACGGGCAGTAGCTATGGCTACACCTTC	CAWTGSSYGYTF
.	.	TRBV27	TRBJ2-4	TGTGCCAGCACTCCCTCGGGAGCCAAAAACATTCAGTACTTC	CASTPSGAKNIQYF
.	.	TRBV5-1	TRBJ1-6	TGCGCCAGCAGTATCTCGTCTGCTGGCCGGTATAATTCACCCCTCCACTTT	CASSISSAGRYNSPLHF